A single sample gave rise to the 21 T cell receptor beta chains below, sequenced in a study of blood T cell repertoires in COVID-19. Measured with immunoSEQ multiplex PCR; TCRdb has only the in-frame clones, and not every one. The sample comprises some 23,000 clones, 80% to 95% of which are singletons, and 15% to 20% rests with the top ten. Sequenced input: peripheral blood. Source of these receptors: a human donor in a cohort sampled during active COVID-19.

The chain carries TRBV5-1 and TRBJ2-2; D might be TRBD1 (6 bases). The V and J ends lost 2 bases and 5 bases respectively, with 13 bases between them. Germline assignment: CDR1 SGHRS and CDR2 YFSETQ. The CDR3 loop spans 15 amino acids. The CDR3 region has the DNA TGCGCCAGCAGCTTCCTGGACAGTTTGACCGGGGAGCTGTTTTTT. Translated, it gives CASSFLDSLTGELFF.

This chain links TRBV5-4 with TRBJ1-5, with D tentatively TRBD1 (6 bases). The CDR3 sequence is 14 residues long. Looked up from germline, CDR1 is SGHNT and CDR2 is YYREEE (reference sequence). Trimming pared 4 bases from V and 1 base from J, leaving 9 bases between. The chain's CDR3 is CASSSQGSNQPQHF. In DNA, the CDR3 is TGTGCCAGCAGCAGTCAGGGGAGCAATCAGCCCCAGCATTTT.

The chain uses TRBV9 and TRBJ2-7, with D maybe TRBD1 (7 bases). CDR1 is SGDLS, CDR2 YYNGEE, per germline. The CDR3 totals 15 residues. Trimming removed 0 bases at V and 4 bases at J, with 14 bases between. The CDR3 loop is CASSVGPGGTYEQYF. The DNA of the CDR3 is TGTGCCAGCAGCGTAGGTCCAGGGGGGACATACGAGCAGTACTTC.

The chain recombines TRBV4-1 with TRBJ2-7, with D unresolved. The CDR3 has 13 amino acids. Per germline, CDR1 MGHRA and CDR2 YSYEKL. The V and J ends lost 1 base and 3 bases respectively, with 7 bases between them. The CDR3: CASSQGSGYEQYF. In DNA, the CDR3 is TGCGCCAGCAGCCAAGGGTCGGGCTACGAGCAGTACTTC.

This clone has just a few counts. This rearrangement joins TRBV29-1 to TRBJ1-3, with D perhaps matching TRBD1 (5 bases). CDR1 is SQVTM, CDR2 ANQGSEA, per germline. This CDR3 region has 14 residues. Trimming stripped 4 bases from V and 4 bases from J, with 14 bases between. The CDR3 nucleotides are TGCAGCGTTGCAGGGATTGGAACCGGAAACACCATATATTTT. Translating gives CSVAGIGTGNTIYF.

The rearrangement uses TRBV6-2 or TRBV6-3 and TRBJ1-1; 9 positions match TRBD1. V trimming: 3 bases; J trimming: 11 bases; junction bases outside the gene matches: 4. Germline lookup yields CDR1 MNHEY and CDR2 SVGEGT. The CDR3 is 12 residues long. DNA for the CDR3: TGTGCCAGCAGTTATAGACAGGGGGTGGCTTTCTTT. It encodes CASSYRQGVAFF.

In this sample, this clone turned up once. This chain links TRBV4-2 with TRBJ2-2; TRBD2 aligns across 8 bases. The junction had 8 bases not matched to a gene; V was cut back by 0 bases and J by 8 bases. Germline CDR1 is LGHNA and CDR2 is YNFKEQ. The CDR3 length is 16 residues. This CDR3 is CASSQDDGGAAGELFF. The CDR3 nucleotides are TGTGCCAGCAGCCAAGATGACGGGGGGGCCGCTGGGGAGCTGTTTTTT.

CDR3 in DNA: TGTGCCAGCAGCTTAGCCGAAGAGACCCAGTACTTC. This codes for CASSLAEETQYF. The V and J genes are TRBV11-2 and TRBJ2-5; D uncertain. The V gene's germline CDR1 is SGHAT and CDR2 FQNNGV. This CDR3 contains 12 residues. V shed 1 base and J shed 3 bases, with 3 bases lying between them.

V and J are TRBV6-5 and TRBJ2-5, with D tentatively TRBD1 (6 bases). Trimming removed 6 bases from V and 7 bases from J, with 18 bases in between. Germline V gene data show CDR1 as MNHEY and CDR2 as SVGAGI. The CDR3 is 14 amino acids. CDR3 DNA sequence: TGTGCCAGCAGGGCGCCGGGACAACAGGGGACCCAGTACTTC. This codes for CASRAPGQQGTQYF.

V usage is TRBV5-5 and J usage is TRBJ1-6, with 9 nucleotides matching TRBD1. The CDR3 is made up of 16 amino acids. Per germline, CDR1 SGHKS and CDR2 YYEKEE (reference sequence). J gave up 9 bases and V 4 bases, and 11 bases lay outside the gene matches. The CDR3 spells CASSRDRVVAGSPLHF. For the CDR3, the DNA is TGTGCCAGCAGCCGGGACAGGGTTGTGGCTGGTTCACCCCTCCACTTT.

V gene TRBV6-6 combines with J gene TRBJ1-5; tentatively, D is TRBD1 (5 bases). This CDR3 has 14 residues. Germline CDR1 is MNHNY and CDR2 is SVGAGI (reference sequence). With 6 bases removed from V and 1 base from J, the gap between germline ends came to 10 bases. CDR3 sequence reads: CASSLGVSNQPQHF. CDR3 DNA sequence: TGTGCCAGCAGCCTAGGGGTAAGCAATCAGCCCCAGCATTTT.

The chain couples TRBV3-1 (or the pseudogene TRBV3-2) to TRBJ2-3; 9 bases match TRBD2. The CDR3 is made up of 16 amino acids. The J segment lost 7 bases and the V segment lost 1 base, leaving 9 bases of the junction unmatched. Per germline, CDR1 LGHDT and CDR2 YNNKEL (reference sequence). CDR3 in DNA: TGTGCCAGCAGCCAAGTTCGCGGGGGGGCCGGGAATACGCAGTATTTT. The encoded protein is CASSQVRGGAGNTQYF.

The chain links TRBV11-3 to TRBJ2-5; D is possibly TRBD1 (6 bases). Trimming removed 1 base from V and 4 bases from J, with 10 bases in between. In germline, CDR1 is SGHNT, CDR2 YENEEA. This CDR3 is 14 amino acids long. The CDR3, as DNA: TGTGCCAGCAGCTTAGGGGGGCGGTTAGAGACCCAGTACTTC. Translated, it gives CASSLGGRLETQYF. Using reference TRBV11-3 and TRBJ2-5 for the parts outside the CDR3, the full variable domain is EAGVVQSPRYKIIEKKQPVAFWCNPISGHNTLYWYLQNLGQGPELLIRYENEEAVDDSQLPKDRFSAERLKGVDSTLKIQPAELGDSAVYLCASSLGGRLETQYFGPGTRLLVL.

The rearrangement joins TRBV9 to TRBJ2-7; TRBD2 agrees at 7 bases. The J segment lost 4 bases and the V segment lost 0 bases, leaving 4 bases of the junction unmatched. This CDR3 is built from 14 residues. CDR1 SGDLS and CDR2 YYNGEE come from the germline V gene. The CDR3 is CASSVGGEGYEQYF. DNA for the CDR3: TGTGCCAGCAGCGTAGGCGGGGAGGGATACGAGCAGTACTTC. Variable domain in full (rest from reference TRBV9 and TRBJ2-7): DSGVTQTPKHLITATGQRVTLRCSPRSGDLSVYWYQQSLDQGLQFLIQYYNGEERAKGNILERFSAQQFPDLHSELNLSSLELGDSALYFCASSVGGEGYEQYFGPGTRLTVT.

This chain links TRBV9 with TRBJ2-5; 7 bases fit TRBD1. V shed 0 bases, J shed 5 bases, and the junction held 7 bases outside the gene matches. The CDR3 sequence is 15 residues long. Germline V CDR1 and CDR2: SGDLS, YYNGEE. This CDR3 reads CASSVVATGQETQYF. Here the CDR3 DNA reads TGTGCCAGCAGCGTAGTAGCGACAGGGCAGGAGACCCAGTACTTC.

The gene calls are TRBV6-2 or TRBV6-3 and TRBJ2-7, with 12 bases lining up with TRBD1. The V gene end was trimmed by 4 bases and the J gene end by 1 base; junction bases not matched to a gene: 11. CDR1 is MNHEY and CDR2 is SVGEGT in the germline V gene. The CDR3 covers 18 residues. This CDR3 is CASSSPGTGGRRSYEQYF. Here the CDR3 DNA reads TGTGCCAGCAGTTCTCCCGGGACAGGGGGCCGTCGGTCCTACGAGCAGTACTTC.

The genes are TRBV5-6 and TRBJ2-3; 12 positions agree with TRBD2. This CDR3 is built from 15 residues. Germline-derived CDR1 and CDR2 are SGHDT and YYEEEE. The ends lost 0 bases at V and 6 bases at J; junction bases unmatched: 2. In DNA, the CDR3 is TGTGCCAGCAGCTTGGCTAGCGGGGGGGCGGATACGCAGTATTTT. Translated, it gives CASSLASGGADTQYF. Drawing the rest from reference TRBV5-6 and TRBJ2-3, the complete variable domain is DAGVTQSPTHLIKTRGQQVTLRCSPKSGHDTVSWYQQALGQGPQFIFQYYEEEERQRGNFPDRFSGHQFPNYSSELNVNALLLGDSALYLCASSLASGGADTQYFGPGTRLTVL.

The chain recombines TRBV6-5 with TRBJ1-2; D not certain. CDR1 is MNHEY, CDR2 SVGAGI, per germline. The germline V and J ends were trimmed by 5 bases and 4 bases, with 11 bases remaining between them. CDR3 size: 13 residues. The CDR3 sequence is CASSSSPRYGYTF. The CDR3 coding sequence is TGTGCCAGCAGTAGTAGCCCGCGCTATGGCTACACCTTC.

This clone was picked up a small number of times. V and J are TRBV7-9 and TRBJ2-1; 12 positions agree with TRBD2. The ends lost 8 bases at V and 5 bases at J; junction bases unmatched: 4. This CDR3 has 14 residues. Germline lookup yields CDR1 SEHNR and CDR2 FQNEAQ (reference sequence). The CDR3 coding sequence is TGTGCCAGCGGAGGACTAGCGGGGAACAATGAGCAGTTCTTC. Encoded protein: CASGGLAGNNEQFF.

The rearrangement uses TRBV4-2 and TRBJ1-6, with 7 positions matching TRBD1. CDR3 length equals 15 residues. The V gene's germline CDR1 is LGHNA and CDR2 YNFKEQ. V shed 0 bases, J shed 7 bases, and the junction held 3 bases outside the gene matches. The CDR3 bases are TGTGCCAGCAGCCAAGAGGGACAGCTAAATTCACCCCTCCACTTT. Its translation is CASSQEGQLNSPLHF.

The chain employs TRBV4-1 and TRBJ1-2, with TRBD1 matching over 8 bases. CDR3 length: 15 amino acids. Germline V gene sequence: CDR1 MGHRA, CDR2 YSYEKL. V lost 1 base and J lost 4; bases outside the gene matches: 5. CDR3 coding DNA: TGCGCCAGCAGCCAAGGGCCCGGGACAGGCTATGGCTACACCTTC. Translation gives CASSQGPGTGYGYTF.